These 15 T cell receptor beta chains share one sample of origin, sequenced in a study of blood T cell repertoires in COVID-19 (dated by TCRdb to 2020 to 2021). Receptors were amplified or captured by the immunoSEQ multiplex PCR assay. TCRdb stores this immuneACCESS table with in-frame sequences only. Part of the clones is absent; in the studies checked, under half of the shortfall reflects unresolved V genes, and no reason is known for the rest. This sample gives some 490,000 clones in total; roughly 85% of them show up just once. The ten largest make up approximately 3.4% of the sample. The sample was peripheral blood. The receptors were sampled from a human donor in a cohort sampled during active COVID-19.

The chain uses TRBV6-5 and TRBJ1-1; the match to TRBD1 covers 8 bases. CDR3 length: 15 residues. Germline V gene sequence: CDR1 MNHEY, CDR2 SVGAGI. J was trimmed by 11 bases and V by 0 bases; bases with no gene match: 11. In DNA form, the CDR3 reads TGTGCCAGCAGTTACTCCCAGGACAGGGCGGTAGGGGCTTTCTTT. Its protein product is CASSYSQDRAVGAFF.

V usage is TRBV7-9 and J usage is TRBJ2-2, with 9 bases matching TRBD1. Unmatched junction bases numbered 9, after V lost 8 bases and J lost 2 bases. This CDR3 is 16 amino acids long. Germline lookup yields CDR1 SEHNR and CDR2 FQNEAQ (reference sequence). CDR3 DNA: TGTGCCAGCCCTAAAACACAGGGGGCAAACACCGGGGAGCTGTTTTTT. Residues: CASPKTQGANTGELFF.

The genes are TRBV4-3 and TRBJ2-4, with D tentatively TRBD2 (6 bases). This CDR3 spans 16 amino acids. The ends were cut back, 0 bases at V and 2 bases at J, with 11 bases in the middle. Germline V gene lookup returns CDR1 LGHNA and CDR2 YSLEER. The CDR3 sequence is CASSQDFGGTKNIQYF. Here the CDR3 DNA reads TGCGCCAGCAGCCAAGACTTTGGGGGGACCAAAAACATTCAGTACTTC.

This chain joins TRBV7-9 and TRBJ2-6; D gene unclear. The germline V gene has CDR1 SEHNR and CDR2 FQNEAQ (reference sequence). There are 18 residues in the CDR3. Trimming removed 0 bases at V and 0 bases at J, with 12 bases between. The CDR3 DNA reads as TGTGCCAGCAGCTTAGCGGGTTCTAGGTACTCTGGGGCCAACGTCCTGACTTTC. Translation gives CASSLAGSRYSGANVLTF. The variable domain in full, with the rest retrieved from reference TRBV7-9 and TRBJ2-6, is DTGVSQNPRHKITKRGQNVTFRCDPISEHNRLYWYRQTLGQGPEFLTYFQNEAQLEKSRLLSDRFSAERPKGSFSTLEIQRTEQGDSAMYLCASSLAGSRYSGANVLTFGAGSRLTVL.

V and J are TRBV5-6 and TRBJ1-5; the match to TRBD1 covers 9 bases. The CDR3 extends over 15 amino acids. Trimming took 4 bases from V and 1 from J; bases not matched to a gene: 3. Germline V CDR1 and CDR2: SGHDT, YYEEEE. The CDR3 loop is CASSPQGASNQPQHF. The CDR3 nucleotides are TGTGCCAGCAGCCCACAGGGGGCCAGCAATCAGCCCCAGCATTTT.

The chain has TRBV30 and TRBJ2-7; 8 bases align to TRBD1. Per germline, CDR1 GTSNPN and CDR2 SVGIG (reference sequence). This CDR3 has 14 amino acids. With 0 bases clipped from V and 5 bases from J, the junction kept 6 bases outside the gene matches. The CDR3 sequence: CAWSVTPGGHEQYF. The DNA for the CDR3 is TGTGCCTGGAGTGTCACCCCAGGGGGCCACGAGCAGTACTTC. The full variable domain, its missing parts supplied by reference TRBV30 and TRBJ2-7, is SQTIHQWPATLVQPVGSPLSLECTVEGTSNPNLYWYRQAAGRGLQLLFYSVGIGQISSEVPQNLSASRPQDRQFILSSKKLLLSDSGFYLCAWSVTPGGHEQYFGPGTRLTVT.

V and J are TRBV29-1 and TRBJ1-2; D may be TRBD1 (5 bases). The CDR3 runs 12 residues. V lost 2 bases and J lost 8, with 12 bases in between. In germline, CDR1 is SQVTM, CDR2 ANQGSEA. The CDR3 reads CSVESAGKGYTF. CDR3 coding DNA: TGCAGCGTTGAATCGGCAGGGAAGGGCTACACCTTC.

This clone was detected once. The chain couples TRBV20-1 to TRBJ2-7; 9 positions match TRBD1. J lost 5 bases, V lost 5 bases, and 1 base had no gene match. Per the germline V gene, CDR1 is DFQATT and CDR2 is SNEGSKA (reference sequence). CDR3 size: 11 residues. The CDR3 region has the DNA TGCAGTGCTTGGGACAGGGACGAGCAGTACTTC. It codes for CSAWDRDEQYF.

The chain uses TRBV6-5 and TRBJ1-1; D unclear. Germline CDR1 is MNHEY and CDR2 is SVGAGI. Trimming removed 7 bases from V and 1 base from J, with 13 bases in between. The CDR3 length is 14 residues. In DNA form, the CDR3 reads TGTGCCAGCAACCCCCCGGAGTCGAACACTGAAGCTTTCTTT. This gives the protein CASNPPESNTEAFF.

This chain joins TRBV19 and TRBJ2-7; tentative D call: TRBD2 (5 bases). The CDR3 totals 15 residues. CDR1 and CDR2 (germline): LNHDA, SQIVND (reference sequence). V lost 3 bases, J lost 5 bases, and 17 bases lay in between. As DNA, the CDR3 is TGTGCCAGTAGTATTAAGGACTCGGCAGCTCACGAGCAGTACTTC. Protein: CASSIKDSAAHEQYF.

The V and J genes are TRBV6-4 and TRBJ1-5; TRBD1 aligns across 9 bases. V was clipped by 1 base and J by 3 bases; unmatched bases: 16. The CDR3 has 20 residues. CDR1 is MRHNA and CDR2 is SNTAGT in the germline V gene. CDR3 region: CASSDLPGQGFRWINQPQHF. CDR3 bases: TGTGCCAGCAGTGACTTGCCGGGACAGGGCTTTCGATGGATCAATCAGCCCCAGCATTTT.

On this clone: Distinct nucleotide sequences in the sample also encode this CDR3. The chain recombines TRBV7-9 with TRBJ2-5; 7 bases are shared with TRBD2. Germline trimming cut 0 bases from V and 4 bases from J; bases unmatched to any gene: 2. Germline CDR1 and CDR2: SEHNR and FQNEAQ (reference sequence). The CDR3 is 14 amino acids. CDR3 region: CASSLAGGRETQYF. Here the CDR3 DNA reads TGTGCCAGCAGCTTAGCCGGGGGGAGAGAGACCCAGTACTTC.

This clone was seen many times. The chain recombines TRBV20-1 with TRBJ2-7; 11 nucleotides line up with TRBD2. This CDR3 spans 15 amino acids. J was trimmed by 0 bases and V by 3 bases; bases with no gene match: 4. Per germline, CDR1 DFQATT and CDR2 SNEGSKA (reference sequence). The CDR3 DNA follows: TGCAGTGCTAGTGGGCTAGCGGGAGGCTCCTACGAGCAGTACTTC. Its translation is CSASGLAGGSYEQYF.

This sequence joins TRBV4-3 and TRBJ1-2, with D uncertain. The germline CDR1 and CDR2 sequences are LGHNA and YSLEER. This CDR3 contains 14 residues. Trimming pared 1 base from V and 8 bases from J, leaving 14 bases between. The CDR3 loop is CASSQALDAGGYTF. In nucleotides, the CDR3 is TGCGCCAGCAGCCAAGCCCTCGACGCAGGAGGCTACACCTTC.

The chain has TRBV11-2 and TRBJ2-6, with 8 bases lining up with TRBD1. Germline values: CDR1 SGHAT, CDR2 FQNNGV. Trimming removed 3 bases from V and 10 bases from J; junction bases left unmatched: 8. CDR3 length: 15 amino acids. CDR3 nucleotide sequence: TGTGCCAGCAGCTTTCAAAGGACAGGGAAGAACGTCCTGACTTTC. This gives the protein CASSFQRTGKNVLTF.